The clone carrying this T cell receptor (beta chain) was counted at least ten times. Its antigen is still unknown. These data originate in a study of blood T cells in healthy people across ages. Notes on the study in general: Shifts in expanded clonotypes may have been confounded by donor CMV status, which was unknown.

Combining a sample-barcoded 5' primer with a J-beta primer mix, a second PCR ran for roughly 7 to 12 cycles. Each cDNA molecule was tagged by a template-switch adaptor that had 12 random nucleotides. MiXCR, run by TCRdb on the 5' RACE reads, gives a single entry per CDR3 protein. The sample has 1.5 million to 2 million distinct CDR3 sequences, roughly 30% seen once. This clonotype was sampled from a woman aged 25 to 39 in good health. Sequencing input: blood.

The CDR3 DNA follows: TGTGCCAGCAGTAGGACTAGCGGGACCAATGAGCAGTTCTTC. It translates to CASSRTSGTNEQFF. V gene TRBV12-3 or TRBV12-4 combines with J gene TRBJ2-1; TRBD2 matches at 12 bases. The CDR3 is made up of 14 amino acids. Trimming took 5 bases from V and 6 from J; bases not matched to a gene: 2.